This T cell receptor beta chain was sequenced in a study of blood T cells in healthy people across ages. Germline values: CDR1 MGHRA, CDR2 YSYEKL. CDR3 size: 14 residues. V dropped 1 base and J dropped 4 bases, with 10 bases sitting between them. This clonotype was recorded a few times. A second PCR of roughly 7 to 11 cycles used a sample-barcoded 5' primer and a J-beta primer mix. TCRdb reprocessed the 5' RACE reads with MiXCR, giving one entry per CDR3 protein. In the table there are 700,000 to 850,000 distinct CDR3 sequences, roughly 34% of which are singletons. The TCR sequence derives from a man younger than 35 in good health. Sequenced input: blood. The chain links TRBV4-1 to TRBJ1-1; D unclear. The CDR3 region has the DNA TGCGCCAGCAGCCAAGTGGGCTTGGGCACTGAAGCTTTCTTT. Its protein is CASSQVGLGTEAFF.